The sequence of this T cell receptor beta chain was determined in a study of low-dose radiotherapy and immunotherapy resistance in tumors. At the level of the study: Those assigned to Cohort 2 were treated with 1 Gy per fraction every two weeks (13 Gy in total over 26 weeks).

Regarding time point: after trial treatment. The treatment was: LDRT plus nivolumab, ipilimumab, low-dose cyclophosphamide and aspirin (RACIN trial). Germline V gene sequence: CDR1 SGHVS, CDR2 FQNEAQ. With termini counted, the CDR3 has 17 amino acids. A note on this clonotype: The DNA is omitted, as the CDR3 cannot be located on it reliably, and the CDR3 follows TCRdb's listing.

TRAV- and TRBV-specific primers primed first-strand cDNA, covering alpha and beta chains. The PCR that amplified TCRs ran for approximately 20 cycles, relying on a constant-region primer and a V-primer adapter. Researchers amplified the isolated mRNA using in vitro transcription. TCRdb reprocessed the reads via MiXCR and lists one record per CDR3 protein. Of under 75,000 distinct CDR3 sequences in the sample, less than 30% were seen once. The sequencing used PBMCs, collected after low-dose radiotherapy plus immunotherapy. This sequence was found in a male donor with prostate cancer. The chain uses TRBV7-8 and TRBJ2-3; the table's D call, TRBD1, was not checked against the DNA. The CDR3 protein is CASSLASTGPDTQYFFF.